Listed below are T cell receptor beta chains from one sample, sequenced in a study of OX40 agonist ivuxolimab in advanced cancers. Using immunoSEQ multiplex PCR, the repertoire was profiled, and TCRdb retains in-frame clones only, with some absent. The sample has about 46,000 clones; around nine tenths are singletons. The sample consisted of CD4+ or CD8+ T cells sorted from blood, taken in a trial of the OX40 agonist ivuxolimab. These TCRs come from an adult with an advanced solid tumor such as melanoma, head and neck, liver or kidney cancer. The CDR3 runs from the conserved cysteine through the conserved F or W. The D gene is left open where the match is weak. Rows give clone size only sometimes, using once, few, many, or a class for an expanded clone.

CDR3 length	D gene	V gene	clone size	J gene	CDR3 protein	CDR3 DNA
14	.	TRBV30	once	TRBJ1-4	CAWSFSGANEKLFF	TGTGCCTGGAGTTTCTCGGGGGCTAATGAAAAACTGTTTTTT
17	TRBD2	TRBV15	.	TRBJ2-5	CATSRDRSSGVGETQYF	TGTGCCACCAGCAGAGATCGGTCCAGCGGGGTGGGAGAGACCCAGTACTTC
14	.	TRBV5-5	.	TRBJ2-7	CASSFGGGTYEQYF	TGTGCCAGCAGCTTTGGAGGGGGCACCTACGAGCAGTACTTC
13	.	TRBV19	.	TRBJ1-1	CASSIGPLAEAFF	TGTGCCAGTAGTATAGGGCCCCTCGCTGAAGCTTTCTTT
13	.	TRBV10-3	.	TRBJ2-2	CANRPANTGELFF	TGTGCCAACCGCCCAGCGAACACCGGGGAGCTGTTTTTT
15	TRBD2	TRBV27	.	TRBJ2-7	CASSTSSGATYEQYF	TGTGCCAGCAGCACCAGTAGCGGGGCGACGTACGAGCAGTACTTC
14	TRBD1	TRBV2	.	TRBJ2-4	CASRLTGDMNIQYF	TGTGCCAGCAGGTTGACAGGGGATATGAACATTCAGTACTTC
14	.	TRBV27	.	TRBJ2-1	CASTWTGPYNEQFF	TGTGCCAGCACATGGACGGGGCCGTACAATGAGCAGTTCTTC
11	.	TRBV10-3	.	TRBJ2-7	CAISEGGEQYF	TGTGCCATCAGTGAGGGCGGCGAGCAGTACTTC
14	.	TRBV30	.	TRBJ1-1	CAWSVGGDETEAFF	TGTGCCTGGAGTGTCGGAGGAGACGAGACTGAAGCTTTCTTT
13	TRBD1	TRBV27	.	TRBJ2-7	CASSFGTGYEQYF	TGTGCCAGCAGTTTCGGGACAGGGTACGAGCAGTACTTC
15	.	TRBV7-9	.	TRBJ2-3	CASSFYGGSTDTQYF	TGTGCCAGCAGCTTTTACGGGGGATCCACAGATACGCAGTATTTT
10	.	TRBV20-1	.	TRBJ1-1	CSARDVEAFF	TGCAGTGCTAGGGACGTTGAAGCTTTCTTT
11	.	TRBV7-2	.	TRBJ2-7	CASSLVYEQYF	TGTGCCAGCAGCTTAGTCTACGAGCAGTACTTC
15	.	TRBV27	.	TRBJ2-3	CASSLAGPATDTQYF	TGTGCCAGCAGTTTAGCGGGACCTGCCACAGATACGCAGTATTTT
15	TRBD2	TRBV7-9	once	TRBJ2-3	CASSSTSRSTDTQYF	TGTGCCAGCAGCTCGACTAGCCGTAGCACAGATACGCAGTATTTT
14	TRBD1	TRBV4-1	.	TRBJ1-5	CASSPGTVNQPQHF	TGCGCCAGCAGCCCCGGGACAGTTAATCAGCCCCAGCATTTT
14	TRBD1	TRBV13	.	TRBJ2-7	CASSSGQGKHEQYF	TGTGCCAGCAGCTCGGGACAGGGAAAACACGAGCAGTACTTC
17	.	TRBV2	.	TRBJ2-3	CASTAEIGAISTDTQYF	TGTGCCAGCACTGCGGAAATAGGAGCTATTAGCACAGATACGCAGTATTTT
13	.	TRBV11-2	.	TRBJ2-1	CASSLAPANEQFF	TGTGCCAGCAGCTTAGCGCCAGCGAATGAGCAGTTCTTC
14	.	TRBV4-1	.	TRBJ2-1	CASSHPSSYNEQFF	TGCGCCAGCAGCCACCCGAGCTCCTACAATGAGCAGTTCTTC
12	.	TRBV6-6	.	TRBJ2-1	CASNPAHNEQFF	TGTGCCAGCAACCCAGCGCACAATGAGCAGTTCTTC
17	TRBD1	TRBV4-1	.	TRBJ1-2	CASSQSAGTGVIDGYTF	TGCGCCAGCAGCCAGTCAGCCGGGACAGGGGTGATTGATGGCTACACCTTC
14	.	TRBV7-6	.	TRBJ2-2	CASSRTINTGELFF	TGTGCCAGCAGCCGTACCATCAACACCGGGGAGCTGTTTTTT
14	TRBD1	TRBV13	.	TRBJ2-3	CASSSGQGRDTQYF	TGTGCCAGCAGCTCGGGACAGGGGCGAGATACGCAGTATTTT
15	.	TRBV7-9	once	TRBJ1-3	CASSLGRNSGNTIYF	TGTGCCAGCAGCTTAGGCCGGAATTCTGGAAACACCATATATTTT
14	.	TRBV2	.	TRBJ2-5	CASQNPGGLETQYF	TGTGCCAGCCAGAACCCGGGGGGCTTGGAGACCCAGTACTTC
14	TRBD1	TRBV5-1	.	TRBJ1-1	CASSPGTGRTEAFF	TGCGCCAGCAGCCCAGGGACAGGGAGGACTGAAGCTTTCTTT
13	TRBD2	TRBV5-6	once	TRBJ2-5	CASSDLAGQAQYF	TGTGCCAGCAGCGATCTAGCGGGTCAGGCCCAGTACTTC
14	.	TRBV27	.	TRBJ2-1	CASSLFPGYNEQFF	TGTGCCAGCAGTTTATTTCCAGGCTACAATGAGCAGTTCTTC
13	TRBD2	TRBV19	.	TRBJ2-7	CATSTSGPYEQYF	TGTGCCACCTCGACTAGCGGACCCTACGAGCAGTACTTC
14	.	TRBV9	once	TRBJ2-3	CASSVQGSTDTQYF	TGTGCCAGCAGCGTACAGGGTTCCACAGATACGCAGTATTTT
13	.	TRBV27	.	TRBJ2-7	CASSSPSEYEQYF	TGTGCCAGCAGTTCCCCTAGCGAATACGAGCAGTACTTC
15	TRBD1	TRBV6-6	.	TRBJ1-5	CASSYGTGGNQPQHF	TGTGCCAGCAGTTACGGGACAGGAGGCAATCAGCCCCAGCATTTT
14	TRBD1	TRBV5-6	once	TRBJ1-4	CASSLGTGDEKLFF	TGTGCCAGCAGCCTGGGGACAGGGGATGAAAAACTGTTTTTT
15	.	TRBV27	.	TRBJ1-1	CASSLGTGTNTEAFF	TGTGCCAGCAGTTTAGGAACAGGGACGAACACTGAAGCTTTCTTT
15	TRBD1	TRBV27	once	TRBJ1-5	CASSPGQGSNQPQHF	TGTGCCAGCAGTCCTGGACAGGGGAGCAATCAGCCCCAGCATTTT
15	.	TRBV7-8	.	TRBJ1-2	CASSLGGATNYGYTF	TGTGCCAGCAGCTTAGGGGGGGCAACTAACTATGGCTACACCTTC
15	TRBD2	TRBV19	.	TRBJ2-1	CASSIVLAGENEQFF	TGTGCCAGTAGTATTGTACTAGCGGGGGAGAATGAGCAGTTCTTC
15	TRBD1	TRBV25-1	.	TRBJ1-5	CASSPNRGYNQPQHF	TGTGCCAGCAGCCCAAACAGGGGATACAATCAGCCCCAGCATTTT
15	TRBD1	TRBV28	.	TRBJ1-5	CASSTPGTGYQPQHF	TGTGCCAGCAGTACCCCCGGGACAGGTTATCAGCCCCAGCATTTT
18	.	TRBV5-1	.	TRBJ1-3	CASSLALRRPRSGNTIYF	TGCGCCAGCAGCTTGGCCCTTCGGCGGCCCCGCTCTGGAAACACCATATATTTT
21	.	TRBV12-2	.	TRBJ2-1	CASRLVVPTSLERSSYNEQFF	TGTGCAAGTCGCTTAGTTGTCCCAACCAGTTTGGAAAGGAGCTCCTACAATGAGCAGTTCTTC
13	.	TRBV30	.	TRBJ1-2	CAWRAQGLSGYTF	TGTGCCTGGAGGGCGCAGGGTTTGTCTGGCTACACCTTC
14	TRBD1	TRBV7-9	.	TRBJ2-2	CASSPGQDEWELFF	TGTGCCAGCAGCCCAGGACAGGATGAATGGGAGCTGTTTTTT
13	.	TRBV11-1	.	TRBJ2-7	CASSLVPLYEQYF	TGTGCCAGCAGCTTAGTACCCCTCTACGAGCAGTACTTC
17	TRBD2	TRBV11-3	.	TRBJ2-2	CASSLGSGRPYTGELFF	TGTGCCAGCAGCCTAGGTAGCGGGAGGCCTTACACCGGGGAGCTGTTTTTT
15	.	TRBV10-1	.	TRBJ1-2	CASSQLSRKTYGYTF	TGCGCCAGCAGTCAACTATCGCGAAAGACCTATGGCTACACCTTC
15	TRBD1	TRBV4-3	few	TRBJ1-2	CASSQDTGTDYGYTF	TGCGCCAGCAGCCAAGATACCGGGACAGATTATGGCTACACCTTC
15	.	TRBV9	.	TRBJ2-7	CASSDSSGPSYEQYF	TGTGCCAGCAGCGATTCTTCCGGGCCCTCCTACGAGCAGTACTTC
15	TRBD2	TRBV19	.	TRBJ2-1	CASSIGTSAYNEQFF	TGTGCCAGTAGTATCGGGACTAGCGCCTACAATGAGCAGTTCTTC
15	.	TRBV19	.	TRBJ2-3	CASSIMWTSTDTQYF	TGTGCCAGTAGTATCATGTGGACTAGCACAGATACGCAGTATTTT